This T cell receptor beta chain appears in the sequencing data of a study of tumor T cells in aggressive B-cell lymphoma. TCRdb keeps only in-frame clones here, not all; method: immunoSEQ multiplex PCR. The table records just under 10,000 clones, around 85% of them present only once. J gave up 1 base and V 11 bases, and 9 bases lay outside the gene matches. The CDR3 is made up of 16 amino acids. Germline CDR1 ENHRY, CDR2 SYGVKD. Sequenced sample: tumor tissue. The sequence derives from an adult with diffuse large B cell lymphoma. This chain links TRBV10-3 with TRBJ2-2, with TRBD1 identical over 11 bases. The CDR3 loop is CALSGQGVENTGELFF. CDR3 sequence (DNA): TGTGCCTTATCGGGACAGGGGGTGGAGAACACCGGGGAGCTGTTTTTT.